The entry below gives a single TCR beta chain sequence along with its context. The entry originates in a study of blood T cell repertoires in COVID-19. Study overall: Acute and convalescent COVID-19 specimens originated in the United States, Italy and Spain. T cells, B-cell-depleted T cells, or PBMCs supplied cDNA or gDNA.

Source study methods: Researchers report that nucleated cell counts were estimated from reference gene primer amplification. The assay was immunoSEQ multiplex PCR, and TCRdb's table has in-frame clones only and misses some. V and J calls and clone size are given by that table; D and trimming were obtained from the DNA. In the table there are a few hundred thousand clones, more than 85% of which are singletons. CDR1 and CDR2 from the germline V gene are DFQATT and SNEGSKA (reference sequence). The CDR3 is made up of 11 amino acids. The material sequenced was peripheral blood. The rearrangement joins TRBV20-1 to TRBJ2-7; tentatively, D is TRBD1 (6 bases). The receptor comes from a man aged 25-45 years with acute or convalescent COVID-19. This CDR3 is CRGIQGHEQYF. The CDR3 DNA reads TGCAGGGGTATACAGGGCCACGAGCAGTACTTC.